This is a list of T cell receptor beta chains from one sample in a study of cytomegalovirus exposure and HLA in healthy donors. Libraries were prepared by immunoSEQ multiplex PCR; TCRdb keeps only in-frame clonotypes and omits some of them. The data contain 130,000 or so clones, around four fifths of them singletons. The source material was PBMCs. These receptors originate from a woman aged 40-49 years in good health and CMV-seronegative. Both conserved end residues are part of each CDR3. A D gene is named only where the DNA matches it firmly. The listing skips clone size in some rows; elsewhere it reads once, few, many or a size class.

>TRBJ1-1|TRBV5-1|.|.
CASSVKKGDTEAFF
TGCGCCAGCAGCGTAAAGAAAGGGGACACTGAAGCTTTCTTT
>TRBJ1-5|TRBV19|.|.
CASSIDGASSNQPQHF
TGTGCCAGTAGTATAGATGGGGCTTCTAGCAATCAGCCCCAGCATTTT
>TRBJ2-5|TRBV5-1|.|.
CASSFSLRVARGETQYF
TGCGCCAGCAGCTTCTCCCTTAGGGTAGCCCGGGGGGAGACCCAGTACTTC
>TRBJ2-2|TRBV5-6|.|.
CASSLNGDIANTGELFF
TGTGCCAGCAGCTTAAACGGGGACATAGCGAACACCGGGGAGCTGTTTTTT
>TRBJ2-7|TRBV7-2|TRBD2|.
CASSSTGTSGRGGLYEQYF
TGTGCCAGCAGCTCAACCGGGACTAGCGGGAGGGGGGGGCTGTACGAGCAGTACTTC
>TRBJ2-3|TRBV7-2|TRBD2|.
CASSLERLASLTDTQYF
TGTGCCAGCAGCTTGGAGCGACTAGCGAGCCTCACAGATACGCAGTATTTT
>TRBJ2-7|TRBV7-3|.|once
CASSWTGTPLGEQYF
TGTGCCAGCAGCTGGACCGGGACTCCGCTCGGGGAGCAGTACTTC
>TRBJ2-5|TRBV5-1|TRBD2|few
CASSEIAGQETQYF
TGCGCCAGCAGCGAAATAGCGGGTCAAGAGACCCAGTACTTC
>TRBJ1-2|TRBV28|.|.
CASSTFREYGYTF
TGTGCCAGCAGTACCTTCCGGGAGTATGGCTACACCTTC
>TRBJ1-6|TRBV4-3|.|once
CASSQEVSSSYNSPLHF
TGCGCCAGCAGCCAAGAGGTGTCCAGCTCCTATAATTCACCCCTCCACTTT
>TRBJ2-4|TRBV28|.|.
CASSLSDLAKNIQYF
TGTGCCAGCAGTTTGAGCGACCTAGCCAAAAACATTCAGTACTTC